Listed here are 2 T cell receptor beta chains from one sample, sequenced in a study of CD8+ T cells in alopecia areata. Sample treatment: oral pan-JAK inhibitor, 5-10 mg twice daily. In each case, RNA was isolated and then reverse transcribed into cDNA as the sequencing template. The data were produced by immunoSEQ multiplex PCR, yet TCRdb's version contains in-frame clones alone and is incomplete. The table has 200,000 to 250,000 clones, 43% seen once. This specimen consisted of CD4+ T cells sorted from blood, obtained at roughly week 38, from a patient treated with tofacitinib. These receptors came from a human donor with alopecia areata.

For the CDR3, the DNA is TGTGCCAGCAGTTACACTAGCACAGATACGCAGTATTTT. It translates to CASSYTSTDTQYF. V usage is TRBV6-5 and J usage is TRBJ2-3; D unclear. V lost 2 bases, J lost 0 bases, and 3 bases lay in between. This CDR3 comprises 13 residues. The germline V gene has CDR1 MNHEY and CDR2 SVGAGI.

The sample holds a few counts of this clone. The chain combines TRBV30 with TRBJ2-5, with TRBD2 as a possible D gene (5 bases). The germline V and J ends were trimmed by 5 bases and 5 bases, with 18 bases remaining between them. The germline V gene has CDR1 GTSNPN and CDR2 SVGIG (reference sequence). CDR3 length: 14 residues. In DNA form, the CDR3 reads TGTGCCTGGTTGTCCCTGCAAGGAGGCGAGACCCAGTACTTC. Amino acid sequence: CAWLSLQGGETQYF.